This T cell receptor beta chain was observed in a study of blood T cell repertoires in COVID-19. Study-level background: Sites in the United States, Italy and Spain provided acute and convalescent COVID-19 samples. Sources were T cells, B-cell-depleted T cells, or PBMCs; the material itself was cDNA or gDNA.

Per the authors' pipeline: It was from reference gene primer amplification that nucleated cell counts were estimated. The data were produced by immunoSEQ multiplex PCR, yet TCRdb's version contains in-frame clones alone and is incomplete. For V, J and clone size, that table is used; D and trimming come from the DNA. The sample gives 110,000 to 150,000 clones, about four fifths of which show up once; around 8.4% is in the top ten. CDR1 is MNHNY and CDR2 is SVGAGI in the germline V gene (reference sequence). The ends were cut back, 2 bases at V and 0 bases at J, with 7 bases in the middle. The CDR3 loop spans 14 amino acids.

The genes are TRBV6-6 and TRBJ1-1; no firm D call. Sequenced material: peripheral blood. The TCR sequence derives from a human donor in a cohort sampled during active COVID-19. CDR3 loop: CASSYQVLNTEAFF. The CDR3 DNA follows: TGTGCCAGCAGTTACCAGGTATTGAACACTGAAGCTTTCTTT.